Below, 31 T cell receptor beta chains from the same sample are listed, as sequenced in a study of T cells in Graves' hyperthyroidism and ophthalmopathy. TCR beta CDR3 region amplification was performed from RNA transcripts. The study used the HTBI primer set for a first-round RT-PCR of the TCR CDR3. TCRdb ran MiXCR on the multiplex PCR reads and lists one entry per CDR3 protein. The sample shows a few hundred thousand distinct CDR3 sequences, about 15% of them seen only once. Sequenced sample: blood. The receptors here all came from a woman in her twenties or thirties with Graves' hyperthyroidism that later progressed to Graves' ophthalmopathy.

This clonotype was seen only a few times. The rearrangement joins TRBV7-2 to TRBJ2-1; a possible D gene is TRBD1 (9 bases). V was trimmed by 5 bases and J by 5 bases, leaving 19 bases between them. This CDR3 spans 16 amino acids. Germline V gene sequence: CDR1 SGHTA, CDR2 FQGNSA. CDR3 protein: CASSPGGDRDNNEQFF. The CDR3 DNA reads TGTGCCAGCAGCCCGGGGGGGGACAGGGACAACAATGAGCAGTTCTTC.

This clonotype showed up many times. The rearrangement links TRBV12-3 or TRBV12-4 to TRBJ2-3, with D perhaps given as TRBD1 or TRBD2 (5 bases each). This CDR3 spans 13 amino acids. Trimming took off 8 bases at V and 4 bases at J, with 13 bases between the two ends. CDR3 coding DNA: TGTGCCAGCCACGTACTAGGGGCAGATACGCAGTATTTT. It is translated as CASHVLGADTQYF.

Here the CDR3 DNA reads TGTGCCTGGAGTGTAGGCGGTTACGAGCAGTACTTC. Its protein product is CAWSVGGYEQYF. This sequence joins TRBV30 and TRBJ2-7, with D uncertain. CDR1 and CDR2 (germline): GTSNPN, SVGIG (reference sequence). V lost 0 bases and J 4 bases, leaving 7 bases between the germline ends. The CDR3 sequence is 12 residues long.

This clonotype was seen at least ten times. The chain couples TRBV24-1 to TRBJ1-2, with 8 bases that match TRBD1. Germline values: CDR1 KGHDR, CDR2 SFDVKD. V lost 0 bases to trimming and J lost 4 bases; unmatched junction nucleotides: 6. CDR3 length: 16 residues. CDR3 DNA sequence: TGTGCCACCAGTGATTTGGGGGGACAGGAGCCCTATGGCTACACCTTC. Protein: CATSDLGGQEPYGYTF.

This clonotype was seen a few times. This chain joins TRBV5-5 and TRBJ2-7, with 14 bases that match TRBD2. Looked up from germline, CDR1 is SGHKS and CDR2 is YYEKEE (reference sequence). J lost 4 bases, V lost 4 bases, and 7 bases had no gene match. This CDR3 spans 16 amino acids. The CDR3 nucleotides are TGTGCCAGCAGCGCCACCGGGACTAGCGGGAGTTACGAGCAGTACTTC. Amino acids: CASSATGTSGSYEQYF. Full variable domain (remainder filled in from reference TRBV5-5 and TRBJ2-7): DAGVTQSPTHLIKTRGQQVTLRCSPISGHKSVSWYQQVLGQGPQFIFQYYEKEERGRGNFPDRFSARQFPNYSSELNVNALLLGDSALYLCASSATGTSGSYEQYFGPGTRLTVT.

This clonotype was seen repeatedly, ten times or more. The rearrangement joins TRBV11-2 to TRBJ2-7, with 9 bases that match TRBD1. The CDR3 extends over 13 amino acids. J lost 3 bases, V lost 10 bases, and 7 bases had no gene match. Germline CDR1 and CDR2: SGHAT and FQNNGV. CDR3 DNA sequence: TGTGCCACCACGGCGGACAGGGGCTACGAGCAGTACTTC. Its protein is CATTADRGYEQYF.

This clonotype was seen many times. This chain links TRBV27 with TRBJ2-5, with 9 positions matching TRBD1. This CDR3 is 15 amino acids long. Trimming cost V 6 bases and J 2 bases; bases outside gene matches: 7. Germline lookup yields CDR1 MNHEY and CDR2 SMNVEV (reference sequence). The CDR3 sequence is CASSWTGVDQETQYF. The CDR3 region has the DNA TGTGCCAGCAGCTGGACAGGGGTCGATCAAGAGACCCAGTACTTC.

This clonotype was seen many times. The rearrangement uses TRBV15 and TRBJ2-2, with D unresolved. Between the trimmed V and J ends, which lost 0 bases and 0 bases, there was a span of 11 bases. Germline loops: CDR1 LNHNV, CDR2 YYDKDF (reference sequence). This CDR3 has 17 amino acids. The CDR3 nucleotides are TGTGCCACCAGCAGAGATCGGTGGTCAACGAACACCGGGGAGCTGTTTTTT. Protein sequence: CATSRDRWSTNTGELFF.

This clonotype was seen repeatedly, ten times or more. The rearrangement uses TRBV7-3 and TRBJ2-6; TRBD2 might be the D (5 bases). V lost 2 bases to trimming and J lost 1 base, with 9 bases between them. This CDR3 comprises 16 residues. Germline CDR1 is SGHTA and CDR2 is FQGTGA. CDR3 residues: CASSLAGGSGANVLTF. Written as DNA, the CDR3 is TGTGCCAGCAGCTTAGCGGGCGGGTCTGGGGCCAACGTCCTGACTTTC.

The chain has TRBV3-1 and TRBJ1-2, with D unresolved. The V gene lost 0 bases and the J gene lost 6 bases, with 8 bases spanning the gap. Germline loops: CDR1 LGHDT, CDR2 YNNKEL (reference sequence). This CDR3 comprises 13 residues. The CDR3 spells CASSQEQANGYTF. The DNA for the CDR3 is TGTGCCAGCAGCCAAGAGCAGGCAAATGGCTACACCTTC.

This clonotype came up many times. This chain links TRBV6-1 with TRBJ2-2; D uncertain. There are 14 residues in the CDR3. Germline CDR1 is MNHNS and CDR2 is SASEGT. V was clipped by 5 bases and J by 13 bases, with 20 bases between them. The CDR3 region has the DNA TGTGCCAGCAGTCCGCCGCCCTGGATGAAACGGCTGTTTTTT. Translated: CASSPPPWMKRLFF.

In its sample, this clonotype was seen many times. The V call is TRBV19, the J call TRBJ1-5; D not certain. The CDR3 is made up of 15 amino acids. Germline CDR1 is LNHDA and CDR2 is SQIVND (reference sequence). The ends were cut back, 4 bases at V and 3 bases at J, with 13 bases in the middle. Here the CDR3 DNA reads TGTGCCAGTAGTACCCAAGGCGGGAACAATCAGCCCCAGCATTTT. The encoded protein is CASSTQGGNNQPQHF.

This clonotype came up many times. The chain recombines TRBV14 with TRBJ1-1, with 8 bases aligning to TRBD1. This CDR3 comprises 16 residues. Germline trimming cut 3 bases from V and 3 bases from J; bases unmatched to any gene: 9. Germline V gene sequence: CDR1 SGHDN, CDR2 FVKESK. The CDR3 sequence: CASSQNGRGRDTEAFF. The CDR3 bases are TGTGCCAGCAGCCAGAACGGCAGGGGGCGGGACACTGAAGCTTTCTTT.

This chain links TRBV7-9 with TRBJ2-5; D not resolved. The CDR3 spans 15 residues. In germline, CDR1 is SEHNR, CDR2 FQNEAQ (reference sequence). The V end lost 5 bases, the J end lost 5 bases, and 18 bases lay between the germline ends. CDR3 in amino acids: CASSPSDNDWETQYF. Written as DNA, the CDR3 is TGTGCCAGCAGCCCATCCGACAATGACTGGGAGACCCAGTACTTC.

The V call is TRBV6-2 or TRBV6-3, the J call TRBJ2-7; 9 bases match TRBD1. This CDR3 contains 13 residues. With 8 bases clipped from V and 5 bases from J, the junction kept 7 bases outside the gene matches. CDR1 and CDR2 from the germline V gene are MNHEY and SVGEGT. In nucleotides, the CDR3 is TGTGCCAGCCAACGGGACAGGGTTAACGAGCAGTACTTC. Translated: CASQRDRVNEQYF.

This clonotype was recorded at least ten times. V is TRBV19 and J is TRBJ1-1; D is unclear. CDR3 length equals 14 residues. Germline CDR1 LNHDA, CDR2 SQIVND (reference sequence). The V gene lost 5 bases and the J gene lost 1 base, with 11 bases spanning the gap. CDR3 nucleotides: TGTGCCAGTAGTCCCAACAGCCGGAACACTGAAGCTTTCTTT. This codes for CASSPNSRNTEAFF.

A note on this clonotype: This may be a read error: a much more frequent sequence differs by one nucleotide. The rearrangement links TRBV2 to TRBJ1-5; D is perhaps TRBD1 (5 bases). The germline CDR1 and CDR2 sequences are SNHLY and FYNNEI. Trimming took 10 bases from V and 6 from J, leaving 19 bases between them. The CDR3 runs to 14 residues. Here the CDR3 DNA reads TGTGCCAACAGCGGGGGGGGTGGAAGTCAGCCCCAGCATTTT. Protein sequence: CANSGGGGSQPQHF.

The table lists this clonotype with many counts. The V gene is TRBV7-9, the J gene TRBJ2-5, with D perhaps TRBD1 (6 bases). This CDR3 spans 14 amino acids. Trimming cost V 5 bases and J 1 base, with 11 bases left between them. The germline CDR1 and CDR2 sequences are SEHNR and FQNEAQ (reference sequence). The CDR3 DNA is TGTGCCAGCAGCCCCCGGGACACCCAAGAGACCCAGTACTTC. Protein sequence: CASSPRDTQETQYF.

This clonotype occurred many times. The J gene is TRBJ1-1, the V gene TRBV5-1, with TRBD1 identical over 9 bases. V lost 3 bases, J lost 5 bases, and 2 bases stayed unmatched. There are 13 residues in the CDR3. Germline-derived CDR1 and CDR2 are SGHRS and YFSETQ. In nucleotides, the CDR3 is TGCGCCAGCAGCTCTGGACAGGGGACTGAAGCTTTCTTT. The encoded protein is CASSSGQGTEAFF.

A few counts support this clonotype. DNA of the CDR3: TGTGCCAGCAGCCAGAATAGCGGGAGCTCCTACAATGAGCAGTTCTTC. Protein sequence: CASSQNSGSSYNEQFF. The rearrangement uses TRBV7-2 and TRBJ2-1; 9 bases are a match to TRBD2. J was trimmed by 0 bases and V by 5 bases; bases with no gene match: 5. Germline-derived CDR1 and CDR2 are SGHTA and FQGNSA. CDR3 length: 16 amino acids. The complete variable domain, with remaining parts taken from reference TRBV7-2 and TRBJ2-1, reads GAGVSQSPSNKVTEKGKDVELRCDPISGHTALYWYRQSLGQGLEFLIYFQGNSAPDKSGLPSDRFSAERTGGSVSTLTIQRTQQEDSAVYLCASSQNSGSSYNEQFFGPGTRLTVL.

This clonotype was seen ten or more times. This chain joins TRBV27 and TRBJ1-5, with a tentative D call TRBD1 (6 bases). The germline V gene encodes CDR1 MNHEY and CDR2 SMNVEV (reference sequence). This CDR3 contains 14 residues. Trimming stripped 3 bases from V and 6 bases from J, with 12 bases between. CDR3 coding DNA: TGTGCCAGCAGTTTTTCAGGGGCCGCTCAGCCCCAGCATTTT. Protein: CASSFSGAAQPQHF.

This clonotype was detected ten times or more. The V call is TRBV2, the J call TRBJ1-5; perhaps TRBD1 as D (6 bases). The CDR3 is 16 amino acids. V was clipped by 8 bases and J by 4 bases, with 21 bases between them. Germline V gene lookup returns CDR1 SNHLY and CDR2 FYNNEI. CDR3 bases: TGTGCCAGCGGGGGCAGGGTAGTGGGTAGAAATCAGCCCCAGCATTTT. Encoded protein: CASGGRVVGRNQPQHF. The full variable domain, completed using reference TRBV2 and TRBJ1-5, is EPEVTQTPSHQVTQMGQEVILRCVPISNHLYFYWYRQILGQKVEFLVSFYNNEISEKSEIFDDQFSVERPDGSNFTLKIRSTKLEDSAMYFCASGGRVVGRNQPQHFGDGTRLSIL.

About this clonotype itself: Given a much more abundant clone one base away, this may be a read error. The chain recombines TRBV7-2 with TRBJ1-2; D possibly corresponds to TRBD1 (6 bases). V lost 6 bases and J lost 0, with 17 bases in between. Germline V gene data show CDR1 as SGHTA and CDR2 as FQGNSA. The CDR3 consists of 16 residues. CDR3 region: CASRFKTQGPNYGYTF. The CDR3 DNA reads TGTGCCAGCAGATTCAAGACGCAGGGGCCTAACTATGGCTACACCTTC.

This clonotype was seen many times. This sequence joins TRBV12-3 or TRBV12-4 and TRBJ1-1, with D unclear. This CDR3 is 15 amino acids long. Trimming pared 4 bases from V and 5 bases from J, leaving 17 bases between. CDR3: CASSSLGGMRTEAFF. The CDR3 DNA reads as TGTGCCAGCAGTTCCCTCGGTGGGATGCGGACTGAAGCTTTCTTT.

Note on this clonotype: Mismatch with germline at one junction end may stem from a read error. V usage is TRBV7-7 and J usage is TRBJ2-7, with 10 bases identical to TRBD2. Germline V lookup: CDR1 SSHAT, CDR2 FNYEAQ (reference sequence). This CDR3 comprises 15 residues. CDR3 nucleotide sequence: TGTGCTAGCAGCCTGGAAGCGGGAGGGACGGGCGAGCAGTACTTC. The encoded protein is CASSLEAGGTGEQYF.

This clonotype appeared many times. This chain links TRBV12-3 or TRBV12-4 with TRBJ1-4; no clear D gene. Trimming took 6 bases from V and 4 from J, leaving 3 bases between them. The CDR3 loop spans 11 amino acids. The CDR3, as DNA: TGTGCCAGCAGCCGTAATGAAAAACTGTTTTTT. Its protein is CASSRNEKLFF.

This clonotype has just a few counts. A much larger clonotype is one base distant, so this may be a read error. The genes are TRBV7-9 and TRBJ2-4; no clear D. Germline assignment: CDR1 SEHNR and CDR2 FQNEAQ (reference sequence). The CDR3 is 13 amino acids. The DNA of the CDR3 is TGTGCCAGCAGCTTCTCCATGGAAAACATTCGGTACTTC. This sequence encodes CASSFSMENIRYF.

This clonotype was counted only a few times. This rearrangement joins TRBV6-1 to TRBJ2-7; TRBD1 matches 9 bases. CDR1 is MNHNS, CDR2 SASEGT, per germline. The trim removed 6 bases at V and 2 bases at J, leaving 8 bases unmatched. This CDR3 region has 15 residues. Here the CDR3 reads CASSPNGDRAYEQYF. The CDR3 DNA reads TGTGCCAGCAGCCCGAACGGGGACAGGGCCTACGAGCAGTACTTC.

This clonotype was recorded many times. CDR3 DNA: TGTGCCAGCAGGGGGACGGGGAACACTGAAGCTTTCTTT. Translating it yields CASRGTGNTEAFF. The chain carries TRBV6-1 and TRBJ1-1; TRBD1 is a possible D gene (5 bases). This CDR3 has 13 residues. The germline V gene encodes CDR1 MNHNS and CDR2 SASEGT. V dropped 6 bases and J dropped 1 base, with 9 bases sitting between them.

In its sample, this clonotype was seen many times. The V call is TRBV15, the J call TRBJ2-4; D may match TRBD1 or TRBD2 (7 bases each). This CDR3 comprises 17 residues. Trimming removed 0 bases at V and 1 base at J, with 13 bases between. Germline V gene lookup returns CDR1 LNHNV and CDR2 YYDKDF (reference sequence). In DNA form, the CDR3 reads TGTGCCACCAGCAGAGAGGGAGGGGGCCTGGCCAAAAACATTCAGTACTTC. This gives the protein CATSREGGGLAKNIQYF. The full variable domain, completed using reference TRBV15 and TRBJ2-4, is DAMVIQNPRYQVTQFGKPVTLSCSQTLNHNVMYWYQQKSSQAPKLLFHYYDKDFNNEADTPDNFQSRRPNTSFCFLDIRSPGLGDTAMYLCATSREGGGLAKNIQYFGAGTRLSVL.

This clonotype was seen repeatedly, ten times or more. The V and J genes are TRBV6-1 and TRBJ2-7; a weak D match, TRBD1 (6 bases). V dropped 5 bases and J dropped 1 base, with 15 bases sitting between them. The CDR3 contains 15 residues. Per germline, CDR1 MNHNS and CDR2 SASEGT. CDR3 residues: CASSPPRDTSYEQYF. DNA for the CDR3: TGTGCCAGCAGTCCCCCCCGGGACACTTCCTACGAGCAGTACTTC.